The source of this T cell receptor beta chain is a study of siplizumab effects on memory and regulatory T cells. General observations from the study: Alloreactive sequences from unstimulated CD4+ memory cells fell significantly with siplizumab. Controls showed an average of roughly 30% Treg-derived mappable alloreactive CD4+ clones, while siplizumab showed about 75%.

About this clone itself: Antigen specificity is unknown.

Assays examined about 10^5 TCR templates per sample. Generated by immunoSEQ multiplex PCR, the TCRdb table keeps only in-frame clones and is missing some. The sample yields about 97,000 clones, around nine tenths seen once. This CDR3 spans 15 amino acids. The V gene end was trimmed by 3 bases and the J gene end by 3 bases; junction bases not matched to a gene: 8. Germline V lookup: CDR1 SGHTA, CDR2 FQGNSA. Sequences were obtained from CD4+ T cells sorted from blood. The genes are TRBV7-2 and TRBJ2-7; 7 bases line up with TRBD2. The sequence came from a human donor in good health. The CDR3 region has the DNA TGTGCCAGCAGCTTGGCTAGCGGTTCCCACTACGAGCAGTACTTC. Its translation is CASSLASGSHYEQYF.